This note documents a single T cell receptor beta chain sequence. The antigen is unknown. Trimming removed 6 bases at V and 2 bases at J, with 14 bases between. The CDR3 length is 14 residues. Germline CDR1 and CDR2: SNHLY and FYNNEI. The data stem from a study of T cells after yellow fever vaccination. Regarding the study as a whole: Most primary-vaccination clones recurred post-booster (around 95% CD4, around 90% CD8). The CD4 and CD8 compartments had a small share of their clonotypes in common.

The 5'RACE template-switching step produced TCR cDNA and added a universal primer site and UMIs. TCRdb re-called the 5' RACE reads through MiXCR, storing one row per CDR3 protein. The profile shows under 200,000 distinct CDR3 sequences, approximately 10% of them singletons. This specimen consisted of CD8+ T cells sorted from PBMCs, obtained 15 days after the yellow fever booster vaccination. This receptor was identified in a man younger than 35 who received the YFV17D yellow fever vaccine. The V and J genes are TRBV2 and TRBJ2-7, with D possibly called TRBD1 or TRBD2 (5 bases each). Here the CDR3 DNA reads TGTGCCAGCAGGGGACGTAGGCCAACCTACGAGCAGTACGTC. Translation gives CASRGRRPTYEQYV.